This is a list of T cell receptor beta chains from one sample in a study of blood T cell repertoires in COVID-19. Assay used: immunoSEQ multiplex PCR; TCRdb lists only in-frame clones, some missing. The sample shows some 300,000 clones, 90% of them seen only once. The sample comprised peripheral blood. The receptors here all came from a woman aged 50 to 60 with COVID-19, enrolled during active disease. The CDR3 runs from the conserved cysteine through the conserved F or W. The D gene is left open where the match is weak. Not every row has a clone size; where given, it reads once, few, many or a size class.

>TRBD1|TRBV19|TRBJ1-2|.
CASSGTGAKYGYTF
TGTGCCAGTAGCGGCACAGGGGCGAAGTATGGCTACACCTTC
>TRBD1|TRBV7-2|TRBJ2-7|few
CASSTSGTAYEQYF
TGTGCCAGCAGCACCTCCGGGACAGCCTACGAGCAGTACTTC
>TRBD1|TRBV24-1|TRBJ2-5|.
CATSAWDRETQYF
TGTGCCACCAGTGCTTGGGACAGAGAGACCCAGTACTTC
>TRBD1|TRBV24-1|TRBJ2-2|.
CATSDPRTGNTGELFF
TGTGCCACCAGTGATCCACGGACAGGGAACACCGGGGAGCTGTTTTTT
>.|TRBV5-1|TRBJ2-1|.
CASSLLQSPYNEQFF
TGCGCCAGCAGCTTGCTACAGAGCCCCTACAATGAGCAGTTCTTC
>.|TRBV7-9|TRBJ2-2|.
CASSLQTGVIRELFF
TGTGCCAGCAGCCTACAGACGGGAGTCATCCGGGAGCTGTTTTTT
>.|TRBV21-1|TRBJ1-2|.
CASSKVKVQGSHGYTF
TGTGCCAGCAGCAAAGTGAAAGTACAGGGATCCCATGGCTACACCTTC
>.|TRBV27|TRBJ2-7|.
CASSFSGASYEQYF
TGTGCCAGCAGTTTTTCAGGGGCCTCCTACGAGCAGTACTTC
>TRBD2|TRBV19|TRBJ2-1|.
CASRDTSGHSYNEQFF
TGTGCCAGTAGGGATACTAGCGGCCACTCCTACAATGAGCAGTTCTTC
>.|TRBV28|TRBJ2-2|.
CASSSDSKNTGELFF
TGTGCCAGCAGTTCCGACAGTAAGAACACCGGGGAGCTGTTTTTT
>.|TRBV4-2|TRBJ1-4|.
CASRRAGATNEKLFF
TGTGCCAGCAGGCGAGCAGGGGCAACTAATGAAAAACTGTTTTTT
>.|TRBV21-1|TRBJ2-5|few
CASSSPMEGQGASKTQYF
TGTGCCAGCAGCAGTCCCATGGAGGGACAGGGGGCTTCAAAGACCCAGTACTTC
>TRBD2|TRBV2|TRBJ2-1|.
CASRLAGPSYNEQFF
TGTGCCAGCAGACTAGCGGGACCTTCCTACAATGAGCAGTTCTTC
>.|TRBV28|TRBJ1-4|once
CASSQPATATNEKLFF
TGTGCCAGCAGTCAACCAGCCACAGCAACTAATGAAAAACTGTTTTTT
>.|TRBV2|TRBJ1-1|.
CASSEGGGIGEAFF
TGTGCCAGCAGTGAAGGTGGAGGGATCGGTGAAGCTTTCTTT
>.|TRBV18|TRBJ2-5|.
CASSLGQQETQYF
TGTGCCAGCTCACTTGGACAGCAAGAGACCCAGTACTTC
>TRBD2|TRBV27|TRBJ2-1|.
CASASGRPYNEQFF
TGTGCCAGCGCTAGCGGGAGACCATACAATGAGCAGTTCTTC
>.|TRBV18|TRBJ1-2|.
CASSGGMNDGYTF
TGTGCCAGCTCAGGAGGGATGAATGATGGCTACACCTTC
>.|TRBV18|TRBJ2-7|.
CASSPPHSYEQYF
TGTGCCAGCTCACCACCTCACTCCTACGAGCAGTACTTC
>.|TRBV30|TRBJ1-4|once
CAWSGPKTNEKLFF
TGTGCCTGGAGTGGGCCAAAAACTAATGAAAAACTGTTTTTT
>TRBD2|TRBV7-3|TRBJ2-4|.
CASSLWLGGGRKNIQYF
TGTGCCAGCAGCTTATGGCTAGGAGGCGGGAGAAAAAACATTCAGTACTTC
>TRBD2|TRBV29-1|TRBJ2-1|.
CSVEGLAGGPSEQFF
TGCAGCGTTGAAGGACTAGCGGGAGGGCCAAGCGAGCAGTTCTTC
>TRBD2|TRBV27|TRBJ2-1|.
CASTDLGLASYNEQFF
TGTGCCAGCACTGACCTGGGACTAGCTTCCTACAATGAGCAGTTCTTC
>.|TRBV3-1/TRBV3-2|TRBJ1-1|.
CASSLLMNTEAFF
TGTGCCAGCAGCCTACTAATGAACACTGAAGCTTTCTTT
>.|TRBV11-1|TRBJ1-6|once
CASSYRTRGRTSPLHF
TGTGCCAGCAGCTACAGGACGCGGGGTAGGACGTCACCCCTCCACTTT
>.|TRBV5-4|TRBJ2-5|.
CASSLGGRRTETQYF
TGTGCCAGCAGCTTGGGAGGGAGGCGCACAGAGACCCAGTACTTC
>TRBD1|TRBV7-2|TRBJ2-1|.
CASSEGQGAHEQFF
TGTGCCAGCAGCGAGGGACAGGGGGCCCATGAGCAGTTCTTC